This T cell receptor (beta chain) was profiled in a study of OX40 agonist ivuxolimab in advanced cancers. Sampling times: baseline, cycle 4 day 1, cycle 7 day 1. Some clones are missing from TCRdb's copy, which holds only in-frame ones; the method was immunoSEQ multiplex PCR. The table shows over 25,000 clones, with 82% occurring only once. This CDR3 has 15 residues. With 1 base clipped from V and 7 bases from J, the junction kept 9 bases outside the gene matches. Germline V gives CDR1 SGHAT, CDR2 FQDESV (reference sequence). The rearrangement links TRBV11-1 to TRBJ2-7; 8 bases align to TRBD1. This TCR was sampled from an adult with an advanced solid tumor such as melanoma, head and neck, liver or kidney cancer. Sequencing used CD4+ or CD8+ T cells sorted from blood, obtained in a trial of the OX40 agonist ivuxolimab. The CDR3 DNA is TGTGCCAGCAGCTTAGGAGCTGGCGGGACAGGAGAGCAGTACTTC. Translating it yields CASSLGAGGTGEQYF.